This is a list of T cell receptor beta chains from one sample in a study of control samples from healthy donors and cancer patients. Clones were sequenced by immunoSEQ multiplex PCR, and TCRdb holds only the in-frame ones, with some missing. The repertoire holds 170,000 or so clones, with about 92% as singletons. Source material: blood. Source of these receptors: a man under 40 in good health. The CDR3 runs from the conserved cysteine through the conserved F or W. D genes are given only for firm matches. The size entry is marked missing in some rows and otherwise reads once, few, many or a size class.

CDR3nt: TGTGCCAGCAGCTCACGACGTTTCCCCAACTATGGCTACACCTTC
CDR3aa: CASSSRRFPNYGYTF
abundance: .
j_gene: TRBJ1-2
d_gene: .
v_gene: TRBV7-8

CDR3nt: TGTGCCATCCGGACAACAAACACTGAAGCTTTCTTT
CDR3aa: CAIRTTNTEAFF
abundance: .
j_gene: TRBJ1-1
d_gene: .
v_gene: TRBV10-3

CDR3nt: TGTGCCAGCAGCTTAGTTAGTGGAGCCTCCTACAATGAGCAGTTCTTC
CDR3aa: CASSLVSGASYNEQFF
abundance: .
j_gene: TRBJ2-1
d_gene: .
v_gene: TRBV7-9

CDR3nt: TGTGCCAGCAGGAATTACAGGGAGGACTATGGCTACACCTTC
CDR3aa: CASRNYREDYGYTF
abundance: .
j_gene: TRBJ1-2
d_gene: .
v_gene: TRBV7-2

CDR3nt: TGTGCCAGTAAGCTCCGCAATGAGCAGTTCTTC
CDR3aa: CASKLRNEQFF
abundance: .
j_gene: TRBJ2-1
d_gene: .
v_gene: TRBV19

CDR3nt: TGTGCCAGCAGCACGGCACAGGAGATGAACACTGAAGCTTTCTTT
CDR3aa: CASSTAQEMNTEAFF
abundance: .
j_gene: TRBJ1-1
d_gene: .
v_gene: TRBV9

CDR3nt: TGTGCCAGCATTCGGGAGGGCACAGATACGCAGTATTTT
CDR3aa: CASIREGTDTQYF
abundance: .
j_gene: TRBJ2-3
d_gene: TRBD2
v_gene: TRBV2

CDR3nt: TGCGCCAGCAGCTCCGGGGGGTATGCTTCACCCCTCCACTTT
CDR3aa: CASSSGGYASPLHF
abundance: .
j_gene: TRBJ1-6
d_gene: .
v_gene: TRBV5-1

CDR3nt: TGTGCCAGCAGCTTAGCGGGCAGCGGGGGTCTCTACGAGCAGTACTTC
CDR3aa: CASSLAGSGGLYEQYF
abundance: .
j_gene: TRBJ2-7
d_gene: TRBD2
v_gene: TRBV11-2

CDR3nt: TGTGCCAGCAGCTCGCCCCTTGTTGAGGGGATTGAGGCACCCCTCCACTTT
CDR3aa: CASSSPLVEGIEAPLHF
abundance: .
j_gene: TRBJ1-6
d_gene: .
v_gene: TRBV5-6

CDR3nt: TGTGCCAGCAGTGGGGGGGGTCGCGAAAAACTGTTTTTT
CDR3aa: CASSGGGREKLFF
abundance: .
j_gene: TRBJ1-4
d_gene: .
v_gene: TRBV2

CDR3nt: TGTGCCAGCAGTCCACCTCGACAGGGGCATGACACTGAAGCTTTCTTT
CDR3aa: CASSPPRQGHDTEAFF
abundance: .
j_gene: TRBJ1-1
d_gene: TRBD1
v_gene: TRBV6-6

CDR3nt: TGTGCCAGCAGCTCCGGTACAGGGGACCCTGAAGCTTTCTTT
CDR3aa: CASSSGTGDPEAFF
abundance: .
j_gene: TRBJ1-1
d_gene: TRBD1
v_gene: TRBV7-9

CDR3nt: TGTGCCAGCAGCTACGTTAATAGCGGAAGCTCCTACAATGAGCAGTTCTTC
CDR3aa: CASSYVNSGSSYNEQFF
abundance: .
j_gene: TRBJ2-1
d_gene: .
v_gene: TRBV11-2

CDR3nt: TGTGCCAGCAGTATACAGGGGGGGTATGGCTACACCTTC
CDR3aa: CASSIQGGYGYTF
abundance: .
j_gene: TRBJ1-2
d_gene: TRBD1
v_gene: TRBV27

CDR3nt: TGTGCCACCAGCCTTGGGCAGGGGATGAATCAGCCCCAGCATTTT
CDR3aa: CATSLGQGMNQPQHF
abundance: .
j_gene: TRBJ1-5
d_gene: .
v_gene: TRBV24-1

CDR3nt: TGTGCCAGCAGCAAAATCGTCGGGGTAGCGGGGGCTAGCACAGATACGCAGTATTTT
CDR3aa: CASSKIVGVAGASTDTQYF
abundance: .
j_gene: TRBJ2-3
d_gene: TRBD2
v_gene: TRBV11-2

CDR3nt: TGCGCCAGCAGCCAAGATCCCGTCGGGGGTCCGAACAATGAGCAGTTCTTC
CDR3aa: CASSQDPVGGPNNEQFF
abundance: .
j_gene: TRBJ2-1
d_gene: .
v_gene: TRBV4-1

CDR3nt: TGTGCCAGCAGCTTATCATCGACAGGATGGAATGAAAAACTGTTTTTT
CDR3aa: CASSLSSTGWNEKLFF
abundance: .
j_gene: TRBJ1-4
d_gene: .
v_gene: TRBV7-6

CDR3nt: TGCGCCAGCTCTTCCCAGGGACCCGGTGCCGGGGAGCTGTTTTTT
CDR3aa: CASSSQGPGAGELFF
abundance: many
j_gene: TRBJ2-2
d_gene: .
v_gene: TRBV5-1

CDR3nt: TGTGCCAGCAGTGGGAGGACTAGCGGGATCACAGATACGCAGTATTTT
CDR3aa: CASSGRTSGITDTQYF
abundance: once
j_gene: TRBJ2-3
d_gene: TRBD2
v_gene: TRBV2

CDR3nt: TGTGCCAGCAGTTACGAACCTCCGACAGGTCAAGAGACCCAGTACTTC
CDR3aa: CASSYEPPTGQETQYF
abundance: .
j_gene: TRBJ2-5
d_gene: .
v_gene: TRBV6-5